The sequence of this T cell receptor beta chain was determined in a study of blood T cell repertoires in COVID-19. For the study at large: Whether acute or convalescent, the COVID-19 samples came from the United States, Italy and Spain. In each case, the material was cDNA or gDNA derived from T cells, B-cell-depleted T cells, or PBMCs.

The protocol was immunoSEQ multiplex PCR, while the TCRdb copy is restricted to in-frame clones and leaves out a portion. The table includes roughly 400,000 clones, 85% to 90% detected once. Each recovered donor of Cohort 3 presented with two negative PCRs, clearance, or symptom resolution. Germline CDR1 and CDR2: SQVTM and ANQGSEA. This CDR3 is 16 amino acids long. The ends lost 5 bases at V and 7 bases at J; junction bases unmatched: 17. This TCR derives from a man aged 25-45 years who had recovered from COVID-19. Sequenced input: PBMCs or T cells enriched from blood (not recorded which). This chain uses TRBV29-1 with TRBJ1-1; TRBD1 matches at 9 bases. CDR3 residues: CSVFGYTGGAGSEAFF. As DNA, the CDR3 is TGCAGCGTTTTTGGATACACAGGGGGCGCAGGGAGTGAAGCTTTCTTT.